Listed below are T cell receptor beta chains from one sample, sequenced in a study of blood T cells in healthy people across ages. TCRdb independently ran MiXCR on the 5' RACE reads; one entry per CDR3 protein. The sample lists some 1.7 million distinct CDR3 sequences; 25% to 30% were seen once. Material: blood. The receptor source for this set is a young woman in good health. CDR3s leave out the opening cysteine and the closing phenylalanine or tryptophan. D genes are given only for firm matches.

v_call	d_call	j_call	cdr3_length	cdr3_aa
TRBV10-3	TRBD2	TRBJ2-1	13	AISPGTSGKTEQF
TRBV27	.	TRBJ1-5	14	ASSFLGTANNQPQH
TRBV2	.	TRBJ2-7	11	ASSVAVTHEQY
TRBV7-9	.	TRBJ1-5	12	ASSRLASYQPQH
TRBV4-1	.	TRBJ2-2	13	ASTFGALRAGELF
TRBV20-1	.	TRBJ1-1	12	SAYALQKNTEAF
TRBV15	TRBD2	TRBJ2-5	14	ATSRERRWGGETQY
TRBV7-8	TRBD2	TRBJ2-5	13	ASSSLLREGETQY
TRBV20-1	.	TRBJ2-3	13	SARRGQFGADTQY
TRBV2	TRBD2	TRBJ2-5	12	ASRTSGGAETQY
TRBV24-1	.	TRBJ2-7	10	ATSESEYEQY
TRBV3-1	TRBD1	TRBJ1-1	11	ASSQGQGYKAF
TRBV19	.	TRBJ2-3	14	ASSIDPGEGTDTQY
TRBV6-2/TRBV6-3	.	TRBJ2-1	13	ASSPSRTEYNEQF
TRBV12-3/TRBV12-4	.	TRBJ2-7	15	ASSSPRAQNSPYEQY
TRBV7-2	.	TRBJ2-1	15	ASSSRGGSGSYNEQF
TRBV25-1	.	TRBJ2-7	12	ASSAVGAYYEQY
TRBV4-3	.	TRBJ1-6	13	ASSQEGRLGSPLH
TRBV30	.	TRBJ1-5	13	AWSEGAASNQPQH
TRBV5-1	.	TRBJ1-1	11	ANSLAPATEAF
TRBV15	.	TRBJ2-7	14	ATSGGTGSSSYEQY
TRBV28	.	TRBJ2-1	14	ASSTGVAGWDNEQF
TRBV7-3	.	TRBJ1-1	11	ASSKGGGTEAF
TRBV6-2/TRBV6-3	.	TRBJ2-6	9	ASSYEDVLT
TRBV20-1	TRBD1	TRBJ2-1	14	SARDLADRGFNEQF
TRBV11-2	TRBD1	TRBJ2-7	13	ASSLGTGAGYEQY
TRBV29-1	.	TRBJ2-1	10	SVEGSYNEQF
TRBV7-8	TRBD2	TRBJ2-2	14	ASSLYTSGNTGELF
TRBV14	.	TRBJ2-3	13	ASSQEVRARDTQY
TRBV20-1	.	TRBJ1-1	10	SAKRTATEAF
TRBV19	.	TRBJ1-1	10	ASIEENTEAF
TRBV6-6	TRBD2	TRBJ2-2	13	ASRGTSGRSGELF
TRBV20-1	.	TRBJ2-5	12	SARSSGIRETQY
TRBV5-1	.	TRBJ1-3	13	ASSLLRFAGNTIY
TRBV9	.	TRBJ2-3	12	ASSERFFADTQY
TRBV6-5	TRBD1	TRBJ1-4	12	ASSRQGVNEKLF
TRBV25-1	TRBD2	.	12	ASSVLAGGREQY
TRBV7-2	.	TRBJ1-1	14	ASSLWPGRASTEAF
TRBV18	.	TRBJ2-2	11	ASYHRTTGELF
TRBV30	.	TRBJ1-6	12	AWSTRGGGRPLH
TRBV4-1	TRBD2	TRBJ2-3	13	ASSQAGGVTDTQY